The rows below give T cell receptor beta chains drawn from one sample of a study of T cell responses to AZD1222 COVID-19 vaccine. Here immunoSEQ multiplex PCR was the method, and the copy in TCRdb shows in-frame clones only, minus some. Counted here are around 140,000 clones, roughly 90% occurring once; the ten biggest clones make up roughly 4%. The sequencing used peripheral blood, collected 28 days after the second AZD1222 dose. The receptors shown here come from an adult who received the AZD1222 COVID-19 vaccine. The CDR3 runs from the conserved cysteine through the conserved F or W. Each record gives: D gene, clone size, V gene, J gene, CDR3 DNA, CDR3 protein. D genes are given only for firm matches. Size values are once, few and many counts, or a class for expanded clones, and some rows have none.

d_gene: -
abundance: few
v_gene: TRBV4-3
j_gene: TRBJ1-6
CDR3nt: TGCGCCAGCAGCCAAGATGTCCAGGGGAGAGTAACCCTCCACTTT
CDR3aa: CASSQDVQGRVTLHF

d_gene: TRBD1
abundance: few
v_gene: TRBV27
j_gene: TRBJ1-2
CDR3nt: TGTGCCAGCAGTTTAAGGACAGGGGGCAACTATGGCTACACCTTC
CDR3aa: CASSLRTGGNYGYTF

d_gene: TRBD1
abundance: -
v_gene: TRBV5-8
j_gene: TRBJ1-1
CDR3nt: TGTGCCAGCAGCTTCAGGGGGGGAGGGACTGAAGCTTTCTTT
CDR3aa: CASSFRGGGTEAFF

d_gene: -
abundance: -
v_gene: TRBV7-8
j_gene: TRBJ1-2
CDR3nt: TGTGCCAGCAGCTTATCGAGACAGGCTCCCTATGGCTACACCTTC
CDR3aa: CASSLSRQAPYGYTF

d_gene: -
abundance: -
v_gene: TRBV10-3
j_gene: TRBJ2-1
CDR3nt: TGTGCCATCCAAAGGGGGGTGGTCCAGGATGAGCAGTTCTTC
CDR3aa: CAIQRGVVQDEQFF

d_gene: -
abundance: once
v_gene: TRBV27
j_gene: TRBJ1-1
CDR3nt: TGTGCCAGCAGTTTTGGGTCATCGGTGAACACTGAAGCTTTCTTT
CDR3aa: CASSFGSSVNTEAFF

d_gene: -
abundance: -
v_gene: TRBV5-1
j_gene: TRBJ2-6
CDR3nt: TGCGCCAGCAAAGAAGGGGCCTCCTCTGGGGCCAACGTCCTGACTTTC
CDR3aa: CASKEGASSGANVLTF

d_gene: TRBD2
abundance: -
v_gene: TRBV5-6
j_gene: TRBJ2-1
CDR3nt: TGTGCCAGCAGCCCTCGGGGGGGAAGCAATGAGCAGTTCTTC
CDR3aa: CASSPRGGSNEQFF

d_gene: TRBD2
abundance: once
v_gene: TRBV30
j_gene: TRBJ2-7
CDR3nt: TGTGCCCGCAATCAGACCGGGACTAGCGTATCCTACGAGCAGTACTTC
CDR3aa: CARNQTGTSVSYEQYF

d_gene: TRBD1
abundance: -
v_gene: TRBV6-5
j_gene: TRBJ1-2
CDR3nt: TGTGCCAGCAGCATAACAGGGGACTATGGCTACACCTTC
CDR3aa: CASSITGDYGYTF

d_gene: TRBD1
abundance: once
v_gene: TRBV6-2/TRBV6-3
j_gene: TRBJ1-6
CDR3nt: TGTGCCAGCAGCGGGACAGGGTACTCACCCCTCCACTTT
CDR3aa: CASSGTGYSPLHF

d_gene: -
abundance: -
v_gene: TRBV6-4
j_gene: TRBJ2-1
CDR3nt: TGTGCCAGCAGTCCGCGCGGGGGCGCTGATGAGCAGTTCTTC
CDR3aa: CASSPRGGADEQFF

d_gene: TRBD2
abundance: once
v_gene: TRBV7-2
j_gene: TRBJ2-1
CDR3nt: TGTGCCAGCAGCCCGCGACTAGCGGGAGTTGGTGAGCAGTTCTTC
CDR3aa: CASSPRLAGVGEQFF

d_gene: -
abundance: -
v_gene: TRBV5-1
j_gene: TRBJ1-2
CDR3nt: TGCGCCAGCAGCTTAACAGCTGACTATGGCTACACCTTC
CDR3aa: CASSLTADYGYTF

d_gene: -
abundance: -
v_gene: TRBV19
j_gene: TRBJ1-2
CDR3nt: TGTGCCAGTAGTATTTCCTTTAGATGGCAGAGCGAGGACTATGGCTACACCTTC
CDR3aa: CASSISFRWQSEDYGYTF

d_gene: -
abundance: -
v_gene: TRBV21-1
j_gene: TRBJ2-5
CDR3nt: TGTGCCAGCAGCATCCTAGGGAGGGTGGAGACCCAGTACTTC
CDR3aa: CASSILGRVETQYF